The sequence of this T cell receptor (beta chain) was determined in a study of beta chain features in type 1 diabetes. Broader study findings: A closer apparent resemblance between naive, central memory and Treg TCRB repertoires was seen in patients than in healthy donors. Moderate yet significant TCRB CDR3 shortening was seen in Type 1 diabetes patients in all four CD4+ subsets.

Every bit of the isolated RNA underwent reverse transcription, so sequencing read expressed TCRB transcripts. It was found that naive, central memory and regulatory T cell samples averaged around 3.8 million reads. Assay: immunoSEQ multiplex PCR; the TCRdb copy retains only in-frame clones and omits some. The table lists 95,000 to 110,000 clones, 25% to 35% of them singletons. Regarding this clone: Its antigen is still unknown.

CDR1 and CDR2 from the germline V gene are KGHSH and LQKENI. Germline trimming cut 0 bases from V and 4 bases from J; bases unmatched to any gene: 2. The CDR3 runs to 15 residues. The chain joins TRBV18 to TRBJ2-1; 8 positions agree with TRBD2. The clonotype comes from a woman in her late teens or twenties with type 1 diabetes. Sequenced: central memory CD4+ T cells from blood. The CDR3 DNA follows: TGTGCCAGCTCACCACCGGCGGGGGGATACAATGAGCAGTTCTTC. This translates into CASSPPAGGYNEQFF.